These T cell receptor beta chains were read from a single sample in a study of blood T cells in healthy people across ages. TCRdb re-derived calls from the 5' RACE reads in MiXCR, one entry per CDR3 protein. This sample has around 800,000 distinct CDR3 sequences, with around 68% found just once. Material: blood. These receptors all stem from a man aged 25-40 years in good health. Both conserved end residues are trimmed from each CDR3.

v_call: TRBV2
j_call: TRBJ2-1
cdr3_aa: ASSDTGESYNEQF

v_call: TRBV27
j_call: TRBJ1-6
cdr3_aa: ASRVTADSYNSPLH

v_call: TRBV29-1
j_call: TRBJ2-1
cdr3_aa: SVGGRLDEQF

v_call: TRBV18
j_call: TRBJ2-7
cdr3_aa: ASSRRIDNTYEQY

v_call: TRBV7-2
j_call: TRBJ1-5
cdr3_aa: ASSPRGQPQH

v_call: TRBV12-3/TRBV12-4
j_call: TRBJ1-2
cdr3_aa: ASSFEGPVGYT

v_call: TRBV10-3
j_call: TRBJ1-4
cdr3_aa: AISEDRGGEKLF

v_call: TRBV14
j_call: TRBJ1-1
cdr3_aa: ASSQVGPAEAF

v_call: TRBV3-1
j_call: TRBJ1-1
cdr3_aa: ASRNLKRGLNTEAF

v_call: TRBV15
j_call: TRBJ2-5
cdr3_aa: ATSRGSAGVGETQY

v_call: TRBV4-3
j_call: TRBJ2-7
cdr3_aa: ASSQDPQGLDGQY

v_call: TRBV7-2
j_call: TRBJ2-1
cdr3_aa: ASSFQGAVFEQF

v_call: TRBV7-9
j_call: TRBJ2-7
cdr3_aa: ASSRGLLEY

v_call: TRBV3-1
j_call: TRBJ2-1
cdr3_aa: ASSQEGDREF

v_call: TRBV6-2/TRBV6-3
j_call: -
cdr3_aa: ASSYTLTRITYEQY

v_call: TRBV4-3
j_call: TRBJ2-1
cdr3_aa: ASSQDPGGYDEQF

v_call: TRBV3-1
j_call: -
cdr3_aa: ASSKTGATHEQY

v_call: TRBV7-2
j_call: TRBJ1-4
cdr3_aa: ASSTGMRGEKLF

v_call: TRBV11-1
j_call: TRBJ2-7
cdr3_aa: ASSPGPHRGQNEQY

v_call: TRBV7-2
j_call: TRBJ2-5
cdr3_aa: ASSLGLTTETQY

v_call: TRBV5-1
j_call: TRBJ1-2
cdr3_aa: ASSLETAPGGYT

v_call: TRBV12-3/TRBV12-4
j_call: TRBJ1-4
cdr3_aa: AGSLWQDNEKLF

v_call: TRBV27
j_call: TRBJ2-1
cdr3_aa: ASRPTGTGGGRQF

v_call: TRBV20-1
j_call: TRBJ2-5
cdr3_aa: SASPGGKETQY

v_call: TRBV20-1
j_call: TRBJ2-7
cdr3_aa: SARTGISYEQY

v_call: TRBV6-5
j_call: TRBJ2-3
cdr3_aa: ASSYSVPSGGSTDTQY

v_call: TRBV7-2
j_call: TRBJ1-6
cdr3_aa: ASTAGRLGTSPLH

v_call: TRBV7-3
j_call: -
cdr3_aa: ASSADRESETQY

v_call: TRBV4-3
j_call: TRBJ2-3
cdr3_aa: ASNQGAGVVTFTDTQY

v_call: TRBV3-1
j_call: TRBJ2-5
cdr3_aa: ASSRTSQGPQETQY

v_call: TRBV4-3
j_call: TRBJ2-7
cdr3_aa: ASSQSRTGYYEQY

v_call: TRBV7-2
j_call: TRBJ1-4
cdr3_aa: ASSVDRYNEKLF

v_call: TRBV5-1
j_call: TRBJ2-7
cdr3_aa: ASSLVVGLTHYEQY

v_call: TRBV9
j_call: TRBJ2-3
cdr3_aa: ASSLRAHPQGDTQY

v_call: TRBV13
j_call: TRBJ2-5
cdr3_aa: ASSLGLAGGPFHEQY

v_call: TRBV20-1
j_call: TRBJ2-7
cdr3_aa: SAPSQGSVSYEQY

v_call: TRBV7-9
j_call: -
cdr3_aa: ASSLSLAGRDEQF

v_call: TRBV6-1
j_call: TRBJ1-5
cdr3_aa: ASSELEGLLGNQPQH

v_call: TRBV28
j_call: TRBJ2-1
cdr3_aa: ASSLLTSGGNNEQF